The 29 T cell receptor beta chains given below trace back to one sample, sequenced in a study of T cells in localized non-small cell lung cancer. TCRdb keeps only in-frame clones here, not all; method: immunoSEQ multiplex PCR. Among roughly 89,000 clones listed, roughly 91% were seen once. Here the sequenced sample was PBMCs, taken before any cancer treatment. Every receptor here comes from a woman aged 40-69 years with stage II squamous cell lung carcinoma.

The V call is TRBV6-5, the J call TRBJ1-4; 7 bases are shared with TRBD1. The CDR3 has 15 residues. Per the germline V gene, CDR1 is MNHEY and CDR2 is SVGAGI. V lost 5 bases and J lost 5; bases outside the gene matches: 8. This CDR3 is CASSRQGLANEKLFF. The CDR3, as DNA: TGTGCCAGCAGTCGACAGGGATTAGCGAATGAAAAACTGTTTTTT.

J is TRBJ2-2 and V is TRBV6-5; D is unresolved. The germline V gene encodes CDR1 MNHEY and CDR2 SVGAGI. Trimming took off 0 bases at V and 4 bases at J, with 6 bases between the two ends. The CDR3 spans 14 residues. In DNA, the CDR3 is TGTGCCAGCAGTTACTCGAGAGGCACCGGGGAGCTGTTTTTT. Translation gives CASSYSRGTGELFF.

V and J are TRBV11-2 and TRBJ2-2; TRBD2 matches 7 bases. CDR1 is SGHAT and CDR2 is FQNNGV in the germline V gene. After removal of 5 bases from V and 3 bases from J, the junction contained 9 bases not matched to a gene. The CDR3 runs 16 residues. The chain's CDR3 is CASSTIRGRDTGELFF. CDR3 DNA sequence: TGTGCCAGCAGCACCATCCGGGGGAGGGACACCGGGGAGCTGTTTTTT.

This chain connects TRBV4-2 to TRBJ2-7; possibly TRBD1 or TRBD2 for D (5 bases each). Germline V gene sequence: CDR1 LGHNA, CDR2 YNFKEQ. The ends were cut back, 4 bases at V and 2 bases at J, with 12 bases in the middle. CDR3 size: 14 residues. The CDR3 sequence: CASSLGDGTYEQYF. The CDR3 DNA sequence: TGTGCCAGCAGCCTGGGGGACGGAACCTACGAGCAGTACTTC.

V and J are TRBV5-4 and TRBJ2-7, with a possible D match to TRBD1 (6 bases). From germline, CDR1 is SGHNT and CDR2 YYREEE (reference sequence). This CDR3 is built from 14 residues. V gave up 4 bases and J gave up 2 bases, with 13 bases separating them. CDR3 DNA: TGTGCCAGCAGCACCCAGGGGCCGCCCTACGAGCAGTACTTC. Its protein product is CASSTQGPPYEQYF.

Here the CDR3 DNA reads TGCAGCGTTACGAGGACCACGAACACTGAAGCTTTCTTT. It encodes CSVTRTTNTEAFF. The chain joins TRBV29-1 to TRBJ1-1; D remains ambiguous. V lost 5 bases and J lost 1, with 11 bases in between. This CDR3 is 13 amino acids long. The germline V gene has CDR1 SQVTM and CDR2 ANQGSEA.

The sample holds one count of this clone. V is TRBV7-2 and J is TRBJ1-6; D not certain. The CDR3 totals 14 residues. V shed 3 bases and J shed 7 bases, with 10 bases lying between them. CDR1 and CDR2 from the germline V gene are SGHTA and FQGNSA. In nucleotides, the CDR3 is TGTGCCAGCAGCTTTGGGAAAGGAAATTCACCCCTCCACTTT. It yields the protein CASSFGKGNSPLHF.

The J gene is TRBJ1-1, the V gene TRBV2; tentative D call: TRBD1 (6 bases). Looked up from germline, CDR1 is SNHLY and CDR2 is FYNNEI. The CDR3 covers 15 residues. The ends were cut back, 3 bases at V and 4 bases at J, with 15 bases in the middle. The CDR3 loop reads CASSDRGGRFTEAFF. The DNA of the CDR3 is TGTGCCAGCAGTGATCGAGGGGGGCGATTCACTGAAGCTTTCTTT.

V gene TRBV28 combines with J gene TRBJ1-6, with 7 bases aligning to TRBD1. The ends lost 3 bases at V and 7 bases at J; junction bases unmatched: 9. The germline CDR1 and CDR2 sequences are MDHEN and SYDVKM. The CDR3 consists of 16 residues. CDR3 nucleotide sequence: TGTGCCAGCAGTTTCCCCGGGACAGAGGCAAATTCACCCCTCCACTTT. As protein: CASSFPGTEANSPLHF.

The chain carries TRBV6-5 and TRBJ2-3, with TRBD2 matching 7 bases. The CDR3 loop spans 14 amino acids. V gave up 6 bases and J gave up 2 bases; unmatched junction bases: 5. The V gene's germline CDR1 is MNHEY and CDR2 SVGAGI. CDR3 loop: CASRGGLPTDTQYF. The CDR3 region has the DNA TGTGCCAGCAGGGGGGGACTACCCACAGATACGCAGTATTTT.

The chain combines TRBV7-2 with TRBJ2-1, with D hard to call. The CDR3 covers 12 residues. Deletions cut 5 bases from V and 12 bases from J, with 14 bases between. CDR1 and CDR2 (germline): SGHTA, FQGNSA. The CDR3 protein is CASSRALRSQFF. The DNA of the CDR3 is TGTGCCAGCAGCCGGGCCCTGAGGTCGCAGTTCTTC. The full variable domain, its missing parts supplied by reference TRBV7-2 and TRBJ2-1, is GAGVSQSPSNKVTEKGKDVELRCDPISGHTALYWYRQSLGQGLEFLIYFQGNSAPDKSGLPSDRFSAERTGGSVSTLTIQRTQQEDSAVYLCASSRALRSQFFGPGTRLTVL.

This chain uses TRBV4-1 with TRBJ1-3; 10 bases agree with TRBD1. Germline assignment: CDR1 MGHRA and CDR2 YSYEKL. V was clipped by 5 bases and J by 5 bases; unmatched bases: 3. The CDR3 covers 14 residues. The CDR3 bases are TGCGCCAGCAGCTGGACAGGGGGACGAAACACCATATATTTT. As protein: CASSWTGGRNTIYF.

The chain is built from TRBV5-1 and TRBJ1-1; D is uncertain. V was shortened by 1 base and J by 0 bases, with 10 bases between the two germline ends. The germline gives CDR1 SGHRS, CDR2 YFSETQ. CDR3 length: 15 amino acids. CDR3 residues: CASSLIGLLNTEAFF. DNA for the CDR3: TGCGCCAGCAGCTTGATCGGTCTATTGAACACTGAAGCTTTCTTT.

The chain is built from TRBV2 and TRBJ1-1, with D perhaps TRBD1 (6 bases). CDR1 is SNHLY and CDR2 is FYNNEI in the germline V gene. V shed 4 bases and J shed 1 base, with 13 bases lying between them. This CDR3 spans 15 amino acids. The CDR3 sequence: CASSAGTLRNTEAFF. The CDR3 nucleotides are TGTGCCAGCAGTGCCGGGACACTCAGGAACACTGAAGCTTTCTTT.

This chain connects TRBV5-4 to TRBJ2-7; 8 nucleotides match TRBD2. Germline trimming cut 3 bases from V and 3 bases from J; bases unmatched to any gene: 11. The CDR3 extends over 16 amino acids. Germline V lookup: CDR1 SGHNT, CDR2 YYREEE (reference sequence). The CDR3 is CASSSESGSSNYEQYF. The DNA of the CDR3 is TGTGCCAGCAGCTCCGAAAGCGGGAGTAGTAACTACGAGCAGTACTTC.

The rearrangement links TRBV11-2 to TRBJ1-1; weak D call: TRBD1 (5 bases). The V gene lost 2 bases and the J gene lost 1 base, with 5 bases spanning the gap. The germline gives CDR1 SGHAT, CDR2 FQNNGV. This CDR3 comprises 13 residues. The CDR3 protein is CASSLRGNTEAFF. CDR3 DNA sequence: TGTGCCAGCAGCTTAAGGGGGAACACTGAAGCTTTCTTT.

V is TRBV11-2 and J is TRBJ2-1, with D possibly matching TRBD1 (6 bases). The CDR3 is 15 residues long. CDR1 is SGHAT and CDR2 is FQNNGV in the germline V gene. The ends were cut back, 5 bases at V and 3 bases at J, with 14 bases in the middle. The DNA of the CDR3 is TGTGCCAGCAGCCGGGACACACTAAGCTACAATGAGCAGTTCTTC. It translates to CASSRDTLSYNEQFF.

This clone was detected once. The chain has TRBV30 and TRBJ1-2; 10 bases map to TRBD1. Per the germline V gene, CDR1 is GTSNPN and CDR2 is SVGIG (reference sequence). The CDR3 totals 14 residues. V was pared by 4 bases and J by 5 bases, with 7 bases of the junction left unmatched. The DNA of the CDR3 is TGTGCCTGGATGAGGGACAGGGGCGGGTATGGCTACACCTTC. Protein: CAWMRDRGGYGYTF.

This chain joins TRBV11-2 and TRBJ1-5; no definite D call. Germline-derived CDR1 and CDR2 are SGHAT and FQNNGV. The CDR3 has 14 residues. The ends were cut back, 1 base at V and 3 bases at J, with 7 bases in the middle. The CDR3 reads CASSLGAANQPQHF. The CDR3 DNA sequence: TGTGCCAGCAGCTTAGGAGCCGCCAATCAGCCCCAGCATTTT. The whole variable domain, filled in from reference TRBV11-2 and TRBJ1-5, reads EAGVAQSPRYKIIEKRQSVAFWCNPISGHATLYWYQQILGQGPKLLIQFQNNGVVDDSQLPKDRFSAERLKGVDSTLKIQPAKLEDSAVYLCASSLGAANQPQHFGDGTRLSIL.

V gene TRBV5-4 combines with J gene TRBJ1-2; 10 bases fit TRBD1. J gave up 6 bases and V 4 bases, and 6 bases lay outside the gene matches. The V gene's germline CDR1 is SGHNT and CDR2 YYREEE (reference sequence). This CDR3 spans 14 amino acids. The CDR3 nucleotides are TGTGCCAGCAGCCAGACAGGGGGCTTGGATGGCTACACCTTC. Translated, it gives CASSQTGGLDGYTF.

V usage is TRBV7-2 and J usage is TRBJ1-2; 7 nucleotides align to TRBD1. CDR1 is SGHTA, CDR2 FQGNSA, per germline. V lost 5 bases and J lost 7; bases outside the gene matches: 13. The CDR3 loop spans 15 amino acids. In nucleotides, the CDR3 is TGTGCCAGCAGCGCACGGACAGGAAGCTTATCTGGCTACACCTTC. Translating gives CASSARTGSLSGYTF.

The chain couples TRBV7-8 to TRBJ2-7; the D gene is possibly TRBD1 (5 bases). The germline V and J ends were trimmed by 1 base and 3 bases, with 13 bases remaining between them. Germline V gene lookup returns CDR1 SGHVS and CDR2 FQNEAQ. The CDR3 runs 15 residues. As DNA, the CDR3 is TGTGCCAGCAGCTTAGGAGTCAGCAGGGACTACGAGCAGTACTTC. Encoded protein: CASSLGVSRDYEQYF. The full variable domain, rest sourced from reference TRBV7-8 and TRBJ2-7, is GAGVSQSPRYKVAKRGQDVALRCDPISGHVSLFWYQQALGQGPEFLTYFQNEAQLDKSGLPSDRFFAERPEGSVSTLKIQRTQQEDSAVYLCASSLGVSRDYEQYFGPGTRLTVT.

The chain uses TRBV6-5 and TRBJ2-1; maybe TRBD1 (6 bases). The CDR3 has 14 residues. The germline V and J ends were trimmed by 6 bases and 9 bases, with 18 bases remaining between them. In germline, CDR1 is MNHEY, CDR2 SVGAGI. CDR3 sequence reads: CASSPTGPRGEQFF. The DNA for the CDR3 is TGTGCCAGCAGCCCTACCGGACCCAGGGGTGAGCAGTTCTTC.

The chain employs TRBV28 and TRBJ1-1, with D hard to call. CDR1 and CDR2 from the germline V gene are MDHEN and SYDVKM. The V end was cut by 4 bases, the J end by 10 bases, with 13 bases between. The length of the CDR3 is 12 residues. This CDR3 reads CASSSIKRAAFF. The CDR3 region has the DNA TGTGCCAGCAGTTCCATCAAGCGGGCAGCTTTCTTT. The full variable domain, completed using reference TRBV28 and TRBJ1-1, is DVKVTQSSRYLVKRTGEKVFLECVQDMDHENMFWYRQDPGLGLRLIYFSYDVKMKEKGDIPEGYSVSREKKERFSLILESASTNQTSMYLCASSSIKRAAFFGQGTRLTVV.

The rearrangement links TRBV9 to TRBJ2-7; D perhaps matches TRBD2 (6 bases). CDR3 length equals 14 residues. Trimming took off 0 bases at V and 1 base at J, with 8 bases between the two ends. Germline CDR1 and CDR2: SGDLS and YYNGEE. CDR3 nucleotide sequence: TGTGCCAGCAGCGTAGGGAGCGGGTCCTACGAGCAGTACTTC. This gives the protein CASSVGSGSYEQYF. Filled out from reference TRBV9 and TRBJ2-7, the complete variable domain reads DSGVTQTPKHLITATGQRVTLRCSPRSGDLSVYWYQQSLDQGLQFLIQYYNGEERAKGNILERFSAQQFPDLHSELNLSSLELGDSALYFCASSVGSGSYEQYFGPGTRLTVT.

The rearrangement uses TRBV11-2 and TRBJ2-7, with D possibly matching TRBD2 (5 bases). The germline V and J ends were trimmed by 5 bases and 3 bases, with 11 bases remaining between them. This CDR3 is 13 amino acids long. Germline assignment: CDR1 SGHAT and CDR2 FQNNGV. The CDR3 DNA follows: TGTGCCAGCAGCGTCCCGGGGATCTACGAGCAGTACTTC. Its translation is CASSVPGIYEQYF.

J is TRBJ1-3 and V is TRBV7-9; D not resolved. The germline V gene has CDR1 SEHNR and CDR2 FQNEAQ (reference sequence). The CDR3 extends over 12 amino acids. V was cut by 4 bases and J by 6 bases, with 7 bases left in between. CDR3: CASSSQENTIYF. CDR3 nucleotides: TGTGCCAGCAGCTCGCAGGAAAACACCATATATTTT. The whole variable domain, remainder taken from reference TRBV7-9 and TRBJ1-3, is DTGVSQNPRHKITKRGQNVTFRCDPISEHNRLYWYRQTLGQGPEFLTYFQNEAQLEKSRLLSDRFSAERPKGSFSTLEIQRTEQGDSAMYLCASSSQENTIYFGEGSWLTVV.

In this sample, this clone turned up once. CDR3 sequence reads: CASSEGVISNQPQHF. The CDR3 DNA is TGTGCCAGCTCAGAGGGAGTCATTAGCAATCAGCCCCAGCATTTT. The chain links TRBV18 to TRBJ1-5; no clear D. In germline, CDR1 is KGHSH, CDR2 LQKENI. Trimming cost V 5 bases and J 0 bases, with 11 bases left between them. The CDR3 totals 15 residues.

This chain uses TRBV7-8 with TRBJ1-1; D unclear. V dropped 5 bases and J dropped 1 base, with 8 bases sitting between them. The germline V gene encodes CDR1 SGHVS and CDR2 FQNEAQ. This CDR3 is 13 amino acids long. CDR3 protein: CASSPRPNTEAFF. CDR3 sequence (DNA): TGTGCCAGCAGCCCAAGACCGAACACTGAAGCTTTCTTT. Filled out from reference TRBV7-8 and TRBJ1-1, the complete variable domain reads GAGVSQSPRYKVAKRGQDVALRCDPISGHVSLFWYQQALGQGPEFLTYFQNEAQLDKSGLPSDRFFAERPEGSVSTLKIQRTQQEDSAVYLCASSPRPNTEAFFGQGTRLTVV.